The rows below give T cell receptor beta chains drawn from one sample of a study of beta chain features in type 1 diabetes. The table came from immunoSEQ multiplex PCR; TCRdb's copy has only in-frame clones and leaves some out. The table lists around 690,000 clones, roughly 12% of them singletons. Material for sequencing was naive CD4+ T cells from blood. Receptors originate from a man in his thirties or forties with type 1 diabetes. CDR3s include the opening cysteine and the closing phenylalanine or tryptophan. The order of the fields is D gene, V gene, J gene, clone size, CDR3 DNA, CDR3 protein. D genes are given only for firm matches. Where a row states a size, it is once, few, many or the class of an expanded clone; other rows omit it.

TRBD2	TRBV5-1	TRBJ2-5	-	TGCGCCAGCAGCTTGGCTCCCGGACTAGCCGGCGAGACCCAGTACTTC	CASSLAPGLAGETQYF
-	TRBV28	TRBJ2-7	many	TGTGCCAGCGGACCTGCAGGGCAGTACTTC	CASGPAGQYF
-	TRBV30	TRBJ1-5	-	TGTGCCTGGAGTCCGACTAGCAATCAGCCCCAGCATTTT	CAWSPTSNQPQHF
-	TRBV5-1	TRBJ1-6	-	TGCGCCAGCAGCTTACAGGGAGATAATTCACCCCTCCACTTT	CASSLQGDNSPLHF
-	TRBV30	TRBJ1-4	few	TGTGCCTGGAGTATAAATGAAAAACTGTTTTTT	CAWSINEKLFF
-	TRBV7-9	TRBJ1-2	-	TGTGCCAGCAGCGCGACGGGCTACACCTTC	CASSATGYTF
-	TRBV28	TRBJ1-4	few	TGTGCCAGCAGTTTGGGTACGGACAGTTTTGAAAAACTGTTTTTT	CASSLGTDSFEKLFF
-	TRBV21-1	TRBJ2-1	few	TGTGCCACCCCCCAGGGGAATGAGCAGTTCTTC	CATPQGNEQFF
-	TRBV5-1	TRBJ2-7	few	TGCGCCAGCAGCTTGGGGGAGCTTCCCTACGAGCAGTACTTC	CASSLGELPYEQYF
-	TRBV9	TRBJ2-5	few	TGTGCCAGCAGCGAGCGGCCCCTTGGCGGGGAGACCCAGTACTTC	CASSERPLGGETQYF
TRBD1	TRBV4-2	TRBJ2-2	-	TGTGCCAGCAGCCACAATCTGGGAGGACAGGGAGACACCGGGGAGCTGTTTTTT	CASSHNLGGQGDTGELFF
-	TRBV7-9	TRBJ1-4	few	TGTGCCAGCAGCTTAGAGTTCGGAACTAATGAAAAACTGTTTTTT	CASSLEFGTNEKLFF
TRBD1	TRBV30	TRBJ1-2	-	TGTGCCTGGAGTGTCACGACAGGGGACGGCTACACCTTC	CAWSVTTGDGYTF
-	TRBV19	TRBJ1-1	-	TGTGCCAGTACATACAGGGTAGGGAACACTGAAGCTTTCTTT	CASTYRVGNTEAFF
-	TRBV11-2	TRBJ2-1	few	TGTGCCAGCAGCTTAGGGGGAGGCAGTCGCTCCTACAATGAGCAGTTCTTC	CASSLGGGSRSYNEQFF
-	TRBV7-2	TRBJ2-7	few	TGTGCCAGCAGTCAGCACGGGGGCGACTACGAGCAGTACTTC	CASSQHGGDYEQYF
-	TRBV7-2	TRBJ2-1	-	TGTGCCAGCAGGCTTAGTCCACATGAGCAGTTCTTC	CASRLSPHEQFF
TRBD1	TRBV7-2	TRBJ2-6	-	TGTGCCAGCAGCTACCCGGGACAGGAGTCGTCTGGGGCCAACGTCCTGACTTTC	CASSYPGQESSGANVLTF
-	TRBV7-2	TRBJ1-5	-	TGTGCCAGCAGCCGGGGGCCTGGGAGCAATCAGCCCCAGCATTTT	CASSRGPGSNQPQHF
-	TRBV6-6	TRBJ1-6	-	TGTGCCAGCAGTAACCCAGGGCAACTCGTTCACTTT	CASSNPGQLVHF
-	TRBV6-1	TRBJ2-1	few	TGTGCCAGCAGTGAAATCGGCAGGGAACCCTACAATGAGCAGTTCTTC	CASSEIGREPYNEQFF
TRBD2	TRBV14	TRBJ2-5	once	TGTGCCAGCAGCCAAGGGACTAGCGGTCAAGAGACCCAGTACTTC	CASSQGTSGQETQYF
-	TRBV5-1	TRBJ2-7	few	TGCGCCAGCAGCTTGTTCTCCACAGTACCTATCAGCGAGCAGTACTTC	CASSLFSTVPISEQYF
-	TRBV5-1	TRBJ2-3	-	TGCGCCAGCCAGACGGGGTTCAAGGATACGCAGTATTTT	CASQTGFKDTQYF
-	TRBV20-1	TRBJ2-1	-	TGCAGTGCTAGCGACATCAATGAGCAGTTCTTC	CSASDINEQFF
-	TRBV2	TRBJ2-1	-	TGTGCCAGCAGAAGTAGCGAGGTCAATGAGCAGTTCTTC	CASRSSEVNEQFF
-	TRBV5-1	TRBJ2-3	-	TGCGCCAGCAGCTTCATCAGCGCAGATACGCAGTATTTT	CASSFISADTQYF
-	TRBV28	TRBJ2-1	few	TGTGCCAGCAGTTCCACCGAAGGACACTTTTTCTACAATGAGCAGTTCTTC	CASSSTEGHFFYNEQFF
-	TRBV4-2	TRBJ2-1	few	TGTGCCAGCAGCCCCCAAGGCAACAATGAGCAGTTCTTC	CASSPQGNNEQFF
-	TRBV11-2	TRBJ2-1	few	TGTGCCAGCAGCTCCCAGGTTTACAATGAGCAGTTCTTC	CASSSQVYNEQFF
TRBD1	TRBV6-6	TRBJ1-5	few	TGTGCCAGCAGCGGTGGGACAGGCAATCAGCCCCAGCATTTT	CASSGGTGNQPQHF
-	TRBV29-1	TRBJ1-4	-	TGCAGCGTTGAAGATCGAGGGGAGGAAAAACTGTTTTTT	CSVEDRGEEKLFF
-	TRBV11-2	TRBJ1-1	-	TGTGCCAGCAGCTCCAGCCTCGGACAGCTAAGCCAAAGGACTGAAGCTTTCTTT	CASSSSLGQLSQRTEAFF
TRBD1	TRBV9	TRBJ2-1	few	TGTGCCAGCAGCGAGACAGGGGACGCCTACAATGAGCAGTTCTTC	CASSETGDAYNEQFF
TRBD2	TRBV11-2	TRBJ2-3	-	TGTGCCAGCAGCTTAGGCCGACTAGCGGCTCACGGCACAGATACGCAGTATTTT	CASSLGRLAAHGTDTQYF
-	TRBV9	TRBJ2-1	few	TGTGCCAGCAGCGTAGCCGGGGACAATGAGCAGTTCTTC	CASSVAGDNEQFF
-	TRBV5-1	TRBJ2-5	-	TGCGCCAGCAGCTTGATCACAGGCAAACAAGAGACCCAGTACTTC	CASSLITGKQETQYF
-	TRBV28	TRBJ1-2	-	TGTGCCAGCAGTCTGCGGGGGCAGCCCCACCTCTATGGCTACACCTTC	CASSLRGQPHLYGYTF
TRBD1	TRBV6-1	TRBJ2-1	few	TGTGCCAGCAGTGGACCGGGACAGAGATACAATGAGCAGTTCTTC	CASSGPGQRYNEQFF
-	TRBV7-9	TRBJ2-3	few	TGTGCCAGCAGCTTAGAAGCTAGCACAGATACGCAGTATTTT	CASSLEASTDTQYF
TRBD1	TRBV10-3	TRBJ1-2	-	TGTGCCATCAGTGAACAGGCAGGGGGCGACCATGGCTACACCTTC	CAISEQAGGDHGYTF